A single TCR beta chain is shown here with its context. CDR1 is SGHTA and CDR2 is FQGNSA in the germline V gene. V lost 0 bases, J lost 5 bases, and 22 bases lay in between. The CDR3 consists of 19 residues. Per the original data handling: From reference gene primer amplification, estimates of nucleated cell counts were derived. Data came from immunoSEQ multiplex PCR; TCRdb stores just in-frame clones and leaves some out. The V and J calls and clone size come from that table; D and trimming were worked out from the DNA. This table holds approximately 68,000 clones, approximately 82% found once. The data derive from a study of blood T cell repertoires in COVID-19. Overall study: COVID-19 samples, acute and convalescent, were from the United States, Italy and Spain. Nucleic acid was either cDNA or gDNA, and it came from T cells, B-cell-depleted T cells, or PBMCs.

V and J are TRBV7-2 and TRBJ2-2; D gene ambiguous. The specimen sequenced was peripheral blood. The TCR originated in a man older than 75 with active COVID-19. CDR3: CASSLAVSQAMSETGELFF. The CDR3 DNA reads TGTGCCAGCAGCTTAGCGGTCAGCCAAGCCATGTCGGAGACCGGGGAGCTGTTTTTT.